A single sample gave rise to the 19 T cell receptor beta chains below, sequenced in a study of blood T cell repertoires in COVID-19. Assay used: immunoSEQ multiplex PCR; TCRdb lists only in-frame clones, some missing. The data hold over 50,000 clones, with 70% to 90% observed a single time. Sequencing was performed on peripheral blood. The receptors derive from a human donor in a cohort sampled during active COVID-19.

The V gene is TRBV7-8, the J gene TRBJ2-3; 13 positions agree with TRBD2. V shed 5 bases and J 3 bases; nucleotides not matched to a gene: 11. Germline assignment: CDR1 SGHVS and CDR2 FQNEAQ. CDR3 size: 18 residues. In DNA, the CDR3 is TGTGCCAGCAGCCGCACAGCGGGACTAGCGGGGATGACAGATACGCAGTATTTT. Protein product: CASSRTAGLAGMTDTQYF.

This clone occurred once. The chain employs TRBV18 and TRBJ2-2; no clear D. V dropped 3 bases and J dropped 7 bases, with 15 bases sitting between them. The germline CDR1 and CDR2 sequences are KGHSH and LQKENI. This CDR3 has 15 residues. This CDR3 is CASSPSQDLHGELFF. For the CDR3, the DNA is TGTGCCAGCTCACCGTCGCAGGATCTACACGGGGAGCTGTTTTTT.

The V call is TRBV5-1, the J call TRBJ2-3, with TRBD2 matching 7 bases. CDR3 length: 16 residues. Germline CDR1 and CDR2: SGHRS and YFSETQ. V was pared by 4 bases and J by 4 bases, with 12 bases of the junction left unmatched. The CDR3 region is CASSPQPPTSADTQYF. The CDR3 region has the DNA TGCGCCAGCAGCCCGCAACCCCCAACTAGCGCAGATACGCAGTATTTT.

This clone showed up just once. This chain uses TRBV19 with TRBJ1-5, with TRBD1 as a possible D gene (5 bases). Germline lookup yields CDR1 LNHDA and CDR2 SQIVND (reference sequence). There are 16 residues in the CDR3. V was shortened by 5 bases and J by 2 bases, with 16 bases between the two germline ends. The CDR3 here is CASSPRRGVGNQPQHF. The DNA for the CDR3 is TGTGCCAGTAGTCCCCGTCGGGGGGTAGGCAATCAGCCCCAGCATTTT.

The chain couples TRBV2 to TRBJ2-5, with D possibly matching TRBD2 (6 bases). Per germline, CDR1 SNHLY and CDR2 FYNNEI. The CDR3 is 15 amino acids. Trimming removed 7 bases from V and 5 bases from J, with 20 bases in between. The CDR3 loop is CASTLEGVGVETQYF. As DNA, the CDR3 is TGTGCCAGCACCCTGGAGGGAGTCGGGGTGGAGACCCAGTACTTC.

The chain combines TRBV6-2 or TRBV6-3 with TRBJ1-1; D gene unclear. Trimming took 2 bases from V and 5 from J, leaving 12 bases between them. This CDR3 has 14 residues. Germline CDR1 MNHEY, CDR2 SVGEGT. Here the CDR3 reads CASSYPREGTEAFF. For the CDR3, the DNA is TGTGCCAGCAGTTACCCTCGTGAGGGAACTGAAGCTTTCTTT.

The V call is TRBV7-2, the J call TRBJ2-5, with 9 bases identical to TRBD1. Germline assignment: CDR1 SGHTA and CDR2 FQGNSA. The CDR3 covers 14 residues. The trim removed 5 bases at V and 3 bases at J, leaving 4 bases unmatched. Here the CDR3 reads CASSPRTGEETQYF. The CDR3 nucleotides read TGTGCCAGCAGCCCGAGGACAGGGGAAGAGACCCAGTACTTC.

The CDR3 nucleotides read TGTGCCAGCAGTCCCGGGACAGGGATAGCTTTCTTT. This encodes CASSPGTGIAFF. This sequence joins TRBV12-3 or TRBV12-4 and TRBJ1-1; 9 bases are shared with TRBD1. The CDR3 has 12 amino acids. V lost 5 bases and J lost 10; bases outside the gene matches: 5.

The J gene is TRBJ2-2, the V gene TRBV7-3; 8 bases fit TRBD1. Germline V gene sequence: CDR1 SGHTA, CDR2 FQGTGA. This CDR3 contains 15 residues. V gave up 4 bases and J gave up 6 bases; unmatched junction bases: 7. The CDR3 DNA is TGTGCCAGCAGCTCCGGGACAGGTCGTTCCGGGGAGCTGTTTTTT. This encodes CASSSGTGRSGELFF.

V and J are TRBV3-1 (or the pseudogene TRBV3-2) and TRBJ2-1; no definite D call. The CDR3 is made up of 13 amino acids. Germline CDR1 LGHDT, CDR2 YNNKEL (reference sequence). Trimming left V 2 bases short and J 9 bases short, with 11 bases between. The CDR3 nucleotides are TGTGCCAGCAGCCAAAGACTGCTTGGTGAGCAGTTCTTC. Residues: CASSQRLLGEQFF.

The genes are TRBV9 and TRBJ2-5; D unclear. This CDR3 is 15 amino acids long. V lost 5 bases, J lost 2 bases, and 16 bases lay in between. Per the germline V gene, CDR1 is SGDLS and CDR2 is YYNGEE. The CDR3 loop reads CASSRSLATQETQYF. For the CDR3, the DNA is TGTGCCAGCAGTCGGTCCCTGGCGACTCAAGAGACCCAGTACTTC. Drawing the rest from reference TRBV9 and TRBJ2-5, the complete variable domain is DSGVTQTPKHLITATGQRVTLRCSPRSGDLSVYWYQQSLDQGLQFLIQYYNGEERAKGNILERFSAQQFPDLHSELNLSSLELGDSALYFCASSRSLATQETQYFGPGTRLLVL.

The CDR3: CASSLGLAYNEQFF. CDR3 nucleotides: TGTGCCAGCAGTTTGGGACTAGCCTACAATGAGCAGTTCTTC. This chain uses TRBV28 with TRBJ2-1; TRBD2 aligns across 8 bases. The V gene end was trimmed by 3 bases and the J gene end by 2 bases; junction bases not matched to a gene: 0. The CDR3 consists of 14 residues. Germline-derived CDR1 and CDR2 are MDHEN and SYDVKM. Full variable domain (rest looked up from reference TRBV28 and TRBJ2-1): DVKVTQSSRYLVKRTGEKVFLECVQDMDHENMFWYRQDPGLGLRLIYFSYDVKMKEKGDIPEGYSVSREKKERFSLILESASTNQTSMYLCASSLGLAYNEQFFGPGTRLTVL.

This chain joins TRBV15 and TRBJ2-7; 10 nucleotides match TRBD2. CDR3 size: 15 residues. The V gene's germline CDR1 is LNHNV and CDR2 YYDKDF (reference sequence). The V gene end was trimmed by 2 bases and the J gene end by 5 bases; junction bases not matched to a gene: 6. The CDR3 sequence is CATSRNLAGEDEQYF. The CDR3 nucleotides are TGTGCCACCAGCAGAAACCTAGCGGGAGAAGACGAGCAGTACTTC.

This clone occurred once. V gene TRBV5-6 combines with J gene TRBJ2-2; possible D gene TRBD2, 5 bases. Trimming left V 2 bases short and J 4 bases short, with 21 bases between. In germline, CDR1 is SGHDT, CDR2 YYEEEE. The CDR3 has 18 amino acids. The CDR3 DNA reads TGTGCCAGCAGCTTTGGGGTGAACCTCCGGGGTGGCACCGGGGAGCTGTTTTTT. The encoded protein is CASSFGVNLRGGTGELFF.

By proportion, this clone is medium-sized. The CDR3 DNA follows: TGTGCCAGCAGTGAAGAAGGGACAGGGAATTCCTACGAGCAGTACTTC. This sequence encodes CASSEEGTGNSYEQYF. The chain employs TRBV6-1 and TRBJ2-7, with TRBD1 matching over 9 bases. V was clipped by 1 base and J by 1 base; unmatched bases: 5. The germline gives CDR1 MNHNS, CDR2 SASEGT. The CDR3 is made up of 16 amino acids.

The V gene is TRBV9, the J gene TRBJ2-1, with 8 bases aligning to TRBD2. After removal of 0 bases from V and 4 bases from J, the junction contained 3 bases not matched to a gene. The germline CDR1 and CDR2 sequences are SGDLS and YYNGEE. CDR3 length equals 15 residues. Written as DNA, the CDR3 is TGTGCCAGCAGCGTAGTCGGGGGGGCATACAATGAGCAGTTCTTC. Amino acids: CASSVVGGAYNEQFF.

This clone was detected once. The chain recombines TRBV2 with TRBJ2-5; a possible D gene is TRBD1 (7 bases). Between the trimmed V and J ends, which lost 6 bases and 9 bases, there was a span of 14 bases. Germline V lookup: CDR1 SNHLY, CDR2 FYNNEI. The CDR3 runs 12 residues. CDR3 residues: CASRQGGAAQYF. The CDR3 nucleotides are TGTGCCAGCAGGCAGGGGGGTGCGGCCCAGTACTTC.

The genes are TRBV18 and TRBJ2-5; 7 bases match TRBD2. This CDR3 has 14 residues. Germline assignment: CDR1 KGHSH and CDR2 LQKENI. V dropped 4 bases and J dropped 2; count of bases not matched to a gene: 4. CDR3: CASSLNGGQETQYF. The CDR3 DNA reads as TGTGCCAGCTCACTCAACGGGGGGCAAGAGACCCAGTACTTC. The variable domain in full, with the rest retrieved from reference TRBV18 and TRBJ2-5, is NAGVMQNPRHLVRRRGQEARLRCSPMKGHSHVYWYRQLPEEGLKFMVYLQKENIIDESGMPKERFSAEFPKEGPSILRIQQVVRGDSAAYFCASSLNGGQETQYFGPGTRLLVL.

Of note for this clone: Other DNA sequences in this specimen translate into the identical CDR3. V usage is TRBV18 and J usage is TRBJ2-7, with D uncertain. CDR3 size: 13 residues. CDR1 and CDR2 (germline): KGHSH, LQKENI. V was clipped by 3 bases and J by 5 bases, with 11 bases between them. DNA of the CDR3: TGTGCCAGCTCACCCCCGGGTTCAGACGAGCAGTACTTC. Translated: CASSPPGSDEQYF.